The 29 T cell receptor beta chains presented below share a single source sample, sequenced in a study of blood T cell repertoires in COVID-19. Some clones are missing from TCRdb's copy, which holds only in-frame ones; the method was immunoSEQ multiplex PCR. The table includes about 480,000 clones, around nine tenths detected once. The sample consisted of PBMCs or T cells enriched from blood (not recorded which). These receptor sequences come from a woman aged 60-70 years who had recovered from COVID-19.

This clone was seen just once. A much bigger clone sits one base away, suggesting this may be a read error. V is TRBV19 and J is TRBJ1-3, with D possibly being TRBD1 (6 bases). Germline V gene lookup returns CDR1 LNHDA and CDR2 SQIVND (reference sequence). CDR3 length: 13 amino acids. V lost 6 bases and J 2 bases, leaving 8 bases between the germline ends. CDR3 sequence: CASSQGTGNTIYF. CDR3 coding DNA: TGTGCCAGTAGCCAGGGGACTGGAAACACCATATATTTT.

This rearrangement joins TRBV6-5 to TRBJ1-3; D ambiguous. Germline V gene lookup returns CDR1 MNHEY and CDR2 SVGAGI. Deletions cut 6 bases from V and 3 bases from J, with 12 bases between. The CDR3 length is 14 residues. This CDR3 is CASSAKGGGNTIYF. The CDR3 nucleotides are TGTGCCAGCAGCGCAAAAGGCGGTGGAAACACCATATATTTT.

To note about this clone: This specimen includes other DNA sequences encoding the same CDR3. J is TRBJ1-2 and V is TRBV5-1; TRBD1 agrees at 7 bases. The junction had 7 bases not matched to a gene; V was cut back by 4 bases and J by 4 bases. Germline V lookup: CDR1 SGHRS, CDR2 YFSETQ. CDR3 length: 14 amino acids. The CDR3, as DNA: TGCGCCAGCAGCCCGGGGACAGCCTCCTATGGCTACACCTTC. This codes for CASSPGTASYGYTF. Filled out from reference TRBV5-1 and TRBJ1-2, the complete variable domain reads KAGVTQTPRYLIKTRGQQVTLSCSPISGHRSVSWYQQTPGQGLQFLFEYFSETQRNKGNFPGRFSGRQFSNSRSEMNVSTLELGDSALYLCASSPGTASYGYTFGSGTRLTVV.

This clone was seen only once. V gene TRBV5-6 combines with J gene TRBJ1-2; a weak D match, TRBD1 (5 bases). Germline CDR1 and CDR2: SGHDT and YYEEEE. The CDR3 totals 12 residues. V was cut by 2 bases and J by 8 bases, with 10 bases left in between. CDR3 loop: CASSFGGEGYTF. Written as DNA, the CDR3 is TGTGCCAGCAGCTTTGGAGGGGAAGGCTACACCTTC.

This rearrangement joins TRBV5-1 to TRBJ1-6; possible D gene TRBD1, 6 bases. With 1 base removed from V and 7 bases from J, the gap between germline ends came to 21 bases. This CDR3 has 18 amino acids. The germline gives CDR1 SGHRS, CDR2 YFSETQ. CDR3: CASSLTLITGSPNSPLHF. As DNA, the CDR3 is TGCGCCAGCAGCTTGACCCTTATTACAGGGTCCCCGAATTCACCCCTCCACTTT.

The gene calls are TRBV28 and TRBJ1-2, with 7 bases fitting TRBD1. The CDR3 totals 13 residues. Germline CDR1 is MDHEN and CDR2 is SYDVKM. The V segment lost 6 bases and the J segment 4 bases; nucleotides outside the gene matches: 5. This CDR3 reads CASRRQGRYGYTF. The DNA for the CDR3 is TGTGCCAGCAGACGACAGGGTCGCTATGGCTACACCTTC.

This chain joins TRBV6-5 and TRBJ1-1; perhaps TRBD1 as D (6 bases). This CDR3 has 14 residues. Per the germline V gene, CDR1 is MNHEY and CDR2 is SVGAGI. The V and J ends lost 5 bases and 3 bases respectively, with 13 bases between them. The CDR3 DNA reads TGTGCCAGCAGTCTATCCGGGACACACACTGAAGCTTTCTTT. It is translated as CASSLSGTHTEAFF.

The rearrangement joins TRBV29-1 to TRBJ2-3; D is perhaps TRBD1 (7 bases). V lost 7 bases, J lost 1 base, and 15 bases lay in between. Germline CDR1 reads SQVTM; CDR2 reads ANQGSEA. CDR3 length equals 14 residues. As DNA, the CDR3 is TGCAGCGCGGAGGGGGCTAGCGGCACAGATACGCAGTATTTT. Encoded protein: CSAEGASGTDTQYF.

The chain combines TRBV28 with TRBJ1-4; 8 bases align to TRBD1. CDR1 MDHEN and CDR2 SYDVKM come from the germline V gene. The CDR3 contains 14 residues. The V gene end was trimmed by 3 bases and the J gene end by 7 bases; junction bases not matched to a gene: 4. As DNA, the CDR3 is TGTGCCAGCAGTTTCAGGGGGCGCGTTGAAAAACTGTTTTTT. It encodes CASSFRGRVEKLFF.

The chain is built from TRBV5-1 and TRBJ1-1; D unclear. Per the germline V gene, CDR1 is SGHRS and CDR2 is YFSETQ. The CDR3 length is 15 residues. V dropped 0 bases and J dropped 1 base, with 10 bases sitting between them. CDR3 in amino acids: CASSLANPGNTEAFF. In nucleotides, the CDR3 is TGCGCCAGCAGCTTGGCTAACCCTGGGAACACTGAAGCTTTCTTT.

The V and J genes are TRBV11-2 and TRBJ1-3, with a weak D call TRBD1 (5 bases). Germline CDR1 reads SGHAT; CDR2 reads FQNNGV. The CDR3 runs 15 residues. The V end was cut by 3 bases, the J end by 0 bases, with 9 bases between. In DNA, the CDR3 is TGTGCCAGCAGCTTGGGACTCTTCTCTGGAAACACCATATATTTT. Protein product: CASSLGLFSGNTIYF.

The rearrangement uses TRBV30 and TRBJ1-1, with unresolved D. The CDR3 sequence is 15 residues long. The germline V and J ends were trimmed by 0 bases and 3 bases, with 14 bases remaining between them. The germline gives CDR1 GTSNPN, CDR2 SVGIG (reference sequence). CDR3 loop: CAWSVQDSGYTEAFF. The DNA of the CDR3 is TGTGCCTGGAGTGTACAAGATTCCGGGTACACTGAAGCTTTCTTT. Together with reference TRBV30 and TRBJ1-1, the CDR3 gives the full variable domain: SQTIHQWPATLVQPVGSPLSLECTVEGTSNPNLYWYRQAAGRGLQLLFYSVGIGQISSEVPQNLSASRPQDRQFILSSKKLLLSDSGFYLCAWSVQDSGYTEAFFGQGTRLTVV.

The chain is built from TRBV11-2 and TRBJ2-2, with 7 bases matching TRBD2. J lost 5 bases, V lost 1 base, and 4 bases had no gene match. CDR1 SGHAT and CDR2 FQNNGV come from the germline V gene. The CDR3 spans 15 residues. CDR3 DNA sequence: TGTGCCAGCAGCTTAGTGGTAGCGGGTACCGGGGAGCTGTTTTTT. Translated: CASSLVVAGTGELFF.

This sequence joins TRBV6-5 and TRBJ1-1, with 9 bases fitting TRBD1. The CDR3 is 14 residues long. Trimming cost V 8 bases and J 4 bases; bases outside gene matches: 8. From germline, CDR1 is MNHEY and CDR2 SVGAGI. In DNA, the CDR3 is TGTGCCAGCGGGTACAGGGGGCTAGGCACTGAAGCTTTCTTT. This codes for CASGYRGLGTEAFF.

The gene calls are TRBV6-5 and TRBJ1-1; 7 bases map to TRBD1. This CDR3 region has 15 residues. The V gene's germline CDR1 is MNHEY and CDR2 SVGAGI. Germline trimming cut 5 bases from V and 5 bases from J; bases unmatched to any gene: 11. The CDR3 nucleotides read TGTGCCAGCAGTCTCGATGACAGGGTCGGAACTGAAGCTTTCTTT. Its translation: CASSLDDRVGTEAFF.

V usage is TRBV15 and J usage is TRBJ1-3, with D perhaps TRBD1 (5 bases). The CDR3 loop spans 15 amino acids. Germline V CDR1 and CDR2: LNHNV, YYDKDF (reference sequence). V lost 8 bases and J 0 bases, leaving 14 bases between the germline ends. CDR3 loop: CATLDSSHSGNTIYF. DNA for the CDR3: TGTGCCACCCTTGACAGTTCCCACTCTGGAAACACCATATATTTT.

This clone is a singleton in its sample. CDR3 nucleotide sequence: TGTGCCAGCAGCCAAAAGAATGCGTGGGGAGGGGTCGATTCACCCCTCCACTTT. It yields the protein CASSQKNAWGGVDSPLHF. The chain links TRBV14 to TRBJ1-6, with TRBD1 as a possible D gene (5 bases). The CDR3 length is 18 residues. V was clipped by 2 bases and J by 8 bases, with 22 bases between them. CDR1 is SGHDN and CDR2 is FVKESK in the germline V gene.

This chain joins TRBV3-1 (or the pseudogene TRBV3-2) and TRBJ2-5; 7 positions agree with TRBD2. The germline V gene encodes CDR1 LGHDT and CDR2 YNNKEL (reference sequence). There are 15 residues in the CDR3. Trimming cost V 0 bases and J 8 bases; bases outside gene matches: 9. CDR3 in amino acids: CASSQELAGWGTQYF. The CDR3 DNA reads TGTGCCAGCAGCCAAGAGTTAGCGGGTTGGGGCACCCAGTACTTC.

The chain links TRBV3-1 (or the pseudogene TRBV3-2) to TRBJ1-1; 9 bases align to TRBD1. V gave up 1 base and J gave up 3 bases; unmatched junction bases: 12. Per germline, CDR1 LGHDT and CDR2 YNNKEL (reference sequence). The CDR3 length is 18 residues. The CDR3 DNA sequence: TGTGCCAGCAGCCAAGGGTGGGGACAGGGCTACCAACACACTGAAGCTTTCTTT. Its translation is CASSQGWGQGYQHTEAFF.

The J gene is TRBJ2-1, the V gene TRBV19; 14 bases map to TRBD2. Trimming cost V 5 bases and J 5 bases; bases outside gene matches: 11. The CDR3 totals 18 residues. Germline CDR1 and CDR2: LNHDA and SQIVND (reference sequence). The DNA for the CDR3 is TGTGCCAGTAGTCCGGGACTAGCGGGGGCGAATGGACACAATGAGCAGTTCTTC. Amino acid sequence: CASSPGLAGANGHNEQFF.

Only one count was recorded for this clone. In DNA, the CDR3 is TGTGCCAGCAGGGCTAGAGAGTCGATAAATGAGCAGTTCTTC. Translated, it gives CASRARESINEQFF. The chain recombines TRBV7-9 with TRBJ2-1; no clear D gene. The CDR3 totals 14 residues. Germline V gene data show CDR1 as SEHNR and CDR2 as FQNEAQ (reference sequence). V lost 6 bases, J lost 7 bases, and 16 bases lay in between.

The V and J genes are TRBV2 and TRBJ2-3; 8 bases are shared with TRBD1. CDR3 size: 12 residues. Unmatched junction bases numbered 1, after V lost 6 bases and J lost 5 bases. The germline V gene has CDR1 SNHLY and CDR2 FYNNEI. CDR3 residues: CASRDRVDTQYF. CDR3 nucleotide sequence: TGTGCCAGCAGGGACAGGGTAGATACGCAGTATTTT.

The V and J genes are TRBV15 and TRBJ2-2; maybe TRBD1 (6 bases). CDR3 length: 17 amino acids. Trimming removed 0 bases at V and 2 bases at J, with 13 bases between. Germline assignment: CDR1 LNHNV and CDR2 YYDKDF (reference sequence). The CDR3 DNA reads as TGTGCCACCAGCAGAGATCTTGGGGGCTCAAACACCGGGGAGCTGTTTTTT. Amino acid sequence: CATSRDLGGSNTGELFF.

There are a few counts of this clone. V is TRBV7-8 and J is TRBJ1-6, with 9 bases that match TRBD1. V lost 5 bases, J lost 9 bases, and 17 bases stayed unmatched. CDR1 SGHVS and CDR2 FQNEAQ come from the germline V gene. The CDR3 loop spans 18 amino acids. For the CDR3, the DNA is TGTGCCAGCAGCCCTCACACGGGAGACAGGGGGATGGTTTCACCCCTCCACTTT. It specifies CASSPHTGDRGMVSPLHF. The whole variable domain, filled in from reference TRBV7-8 and TRBJ1-6, reads GAGVSQSPRYKVAKRGQDVALRCDPISGHVSLFWYQQALGQGPEFLTYFQNEAQLDKSGLPSDRFFAERPEGSVSTLKIQRTQQEDSAVYLCASSPHTGDRGMVSPLHFGNGTRLTVT.

The rearrangement links TRBV19 to TRBJ1-2; 7 bases fit TRBD1. Germline V gives CDR1 LNHDA, CDR2 SQIVND (reference sequence). V lost 10 bases, J lost 10 bases, and 9 bases stayed unmatched. This CDR3 spans 11 amino acids. The CDR3 DNA follows: TGTGCCACCCGGACAGGCGACTTCTACACCTTC. Translated, it gives CATRTGDFYTF.

The genes are TRBV24-1 and TRBJ1-3; a possible D gene is TRBD1 (6 bases). Germline V gene sequence: CDR1 KGHDR, CDR2 SFDVKD. The CDR3 runs 14 residues. This chain's CDR3 is CSSTGLGSGNTIYF. The DNA of the CDR3 is TGTAGCTCCACAGGGTTGGGATCTGGAAACACCATATATTTT.

The chain links TRBV30 to TRBJ1-1, with unresolved D. The ends were cut back, 0 bases at V and 3 bases at J, with 11 bases in the middle. In germline, CDR1 is GTSNPN, CDR2 SVGIG (reference sequence). The CDR3 contains 14 residues. For the CDR3, the DNA is TGTGCCTGGAGTGTGCGGGCCCCAGACACTGAAGCTTTCTTT. This sequence encodes CAWSVRAPDTEAFF.

The CDR3 is CASSRRTGGEVTEAFF. In nucleotides, the CDR3 is TGTGCCAGCAGCCGAAGGACAGGGGGCGAGGTGACTGAAGCTTTCTTT. This chain links TRBV3-1 (or the pseudogene TRBV3-2) with TRBJ1-1; 11 positions match TRBD1. The CDR3 sequence is 16 residues long. Germline-derived CDR1 and CDR2 are LGHDT and YNNKEL (reference sequence). V dropped 4 bases and J dropped 5; count of bases not matched to a gene: 9.

In nucleotides, the CDR3 is TGTGCCAGCAGCCAAGCATTTGGACAGGGCTATGGCTACACCTTC. Translation gives CASSQAFGQGYGYTF. The chain recombines TRBV3-1 (or the pseudogene TRBV3-2) with TRBJ1-2; 8 bases align to TRBD1. V was pared by 1 base and J by 4 bases, with 5 bases of the junction left unmatched. This CDR3 is 15 amino acids long. The germline V gene has CDR1 LGHDT and CDR2 YNNKEL (reference sequence).